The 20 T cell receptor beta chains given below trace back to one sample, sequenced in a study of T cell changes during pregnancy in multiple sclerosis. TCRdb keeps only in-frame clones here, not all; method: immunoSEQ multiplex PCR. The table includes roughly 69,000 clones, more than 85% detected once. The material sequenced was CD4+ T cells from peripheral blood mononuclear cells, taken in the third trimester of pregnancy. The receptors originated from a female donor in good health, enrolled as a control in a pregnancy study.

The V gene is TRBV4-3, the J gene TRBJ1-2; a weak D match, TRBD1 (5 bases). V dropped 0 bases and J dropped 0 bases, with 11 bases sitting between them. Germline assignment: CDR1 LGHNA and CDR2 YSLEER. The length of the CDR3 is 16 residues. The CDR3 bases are TGCGCCAGCAGCCAAGAGTTAAACAGGCCTAACTATGGCTACACCTTC. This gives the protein CASSQELNRPNYGYTF.

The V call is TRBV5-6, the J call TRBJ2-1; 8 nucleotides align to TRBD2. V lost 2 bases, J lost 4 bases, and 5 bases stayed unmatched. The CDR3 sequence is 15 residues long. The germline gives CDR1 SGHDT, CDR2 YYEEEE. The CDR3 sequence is CASSFRGGGYNEQFF. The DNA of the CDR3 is TGTGCCAGCAGCTTCCGGGGGGGCGGGTACAATGAGCAGTTCTTC.

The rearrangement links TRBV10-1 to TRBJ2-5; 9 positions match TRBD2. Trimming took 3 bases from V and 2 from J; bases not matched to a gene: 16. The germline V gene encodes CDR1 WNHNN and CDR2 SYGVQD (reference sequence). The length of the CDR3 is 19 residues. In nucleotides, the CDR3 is TGCGCCAGCAGTGAACCTAAACGGGGTAGCGGGGGACAACAAGAGACCCAGTACTTC. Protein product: CASSEPKRGSGGQQETQYF.

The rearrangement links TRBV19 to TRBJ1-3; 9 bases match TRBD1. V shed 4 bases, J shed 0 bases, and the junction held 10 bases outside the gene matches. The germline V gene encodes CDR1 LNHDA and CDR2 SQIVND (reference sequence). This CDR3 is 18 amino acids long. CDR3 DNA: TGTGCCAGTAGTAGAGATTTCGGGACAGGGTTCTCTGGAAACACCATATATTTT. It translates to CASSRDFGTGFSGNTIYF. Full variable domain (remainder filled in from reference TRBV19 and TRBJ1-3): DGGITQSPKYLFRKEGQNVTLSCEQNLNHDAMYWYRQDPGQGLRLIYYSQIVNDFQKGDIAEGYSVSREKKESFPLTVTSAQKNPTAFYLCASSRDFGTGFSGNTIYFGEGSWLTVV.

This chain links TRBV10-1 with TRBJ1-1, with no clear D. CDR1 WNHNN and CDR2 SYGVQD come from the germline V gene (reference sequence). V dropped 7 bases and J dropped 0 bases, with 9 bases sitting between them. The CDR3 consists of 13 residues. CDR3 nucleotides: TGCGCCAGCATTCTTCGGTTGAACACTGAAGCTTTCTTT. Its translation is CASILRLNTEAFF.

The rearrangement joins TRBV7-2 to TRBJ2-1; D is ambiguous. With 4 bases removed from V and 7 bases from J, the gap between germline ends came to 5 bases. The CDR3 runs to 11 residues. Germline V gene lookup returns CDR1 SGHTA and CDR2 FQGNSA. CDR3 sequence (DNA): TGTGCCAGCAGCTCGAGGAATGAGCAGTTCTTC. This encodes CASSSRNEQFF.

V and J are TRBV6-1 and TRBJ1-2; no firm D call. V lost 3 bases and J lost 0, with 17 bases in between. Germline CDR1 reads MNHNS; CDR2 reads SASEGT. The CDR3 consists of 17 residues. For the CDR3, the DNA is TGTGCCAGCAGTGACGGAGGCAGCTCAATTTCTAACTATGGCTACACCTTC. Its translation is CASSDGGSSISNYGYTF.

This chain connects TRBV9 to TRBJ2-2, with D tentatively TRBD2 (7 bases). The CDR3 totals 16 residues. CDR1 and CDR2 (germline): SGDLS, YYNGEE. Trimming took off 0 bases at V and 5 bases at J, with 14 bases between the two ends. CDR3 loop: CASSVVPGGSTGELFF. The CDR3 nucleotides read TGTGCCAGCAGCGTAGTCCCGGGGGGCAGTACCGGGGAGCTGTTTTTT.

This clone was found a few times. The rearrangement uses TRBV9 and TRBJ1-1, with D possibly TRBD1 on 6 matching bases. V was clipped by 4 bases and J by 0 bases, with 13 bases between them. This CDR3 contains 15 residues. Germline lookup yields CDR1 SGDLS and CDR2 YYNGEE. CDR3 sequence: CASSLPDRMNTEAFF. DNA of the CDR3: TGTGCCAGCAGCCTCCCTGACAGGATGAACACTGAAGCTTTCTTT.

This chain's CDR3 is CASSLWTADYEQYF. In DNA, the CDR3 is TGTGCCAGCAGCCTTTGGACAGCTGACTACGAGCAGTACTTC. The rearrangement uses TRBV11-1 and TRBJ2-7; possible D gene TRBD1, 6 bases. CDR1 SGHAT and CDR2 FQDESV come from the germline V gene (reference sequence). Trimming removed 5 bases at V and 3 bases at J, with 14 bases between. The CDR3 contains 14 residues.

The CDR3 DNA sequence: TGTGCCAGCAGTTTCGTCAGAAATAGCAATCAGCCCCAGCATTTT. The encoded protein is CASSFVRNSNQPQHF. This sequence joins TRBV6-5 and TRBJ1-5; D ambiguous. Germline lookup yields CDR1 MNHEY and CDR2 SVGAGI. Deletions cut 4 bases from V and 0 bases from J, with 10 bases between. The CDR3 is made up of 15 amino acids.

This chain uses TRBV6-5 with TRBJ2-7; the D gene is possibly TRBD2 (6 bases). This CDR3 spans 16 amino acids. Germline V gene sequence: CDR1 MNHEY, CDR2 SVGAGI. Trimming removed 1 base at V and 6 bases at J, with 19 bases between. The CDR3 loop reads CASSYYRGSGVFEQYF. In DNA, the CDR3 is TGTGCCAGCAGTTACTACCGGGGGTCCGGGGTGTTCGAGCAGTACTTC.

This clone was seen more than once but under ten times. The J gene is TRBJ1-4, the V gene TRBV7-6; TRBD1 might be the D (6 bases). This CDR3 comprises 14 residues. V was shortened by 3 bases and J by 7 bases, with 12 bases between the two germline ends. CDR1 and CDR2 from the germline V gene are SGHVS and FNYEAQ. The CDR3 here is CASSFPGGGEKLFF. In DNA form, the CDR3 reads TGTGCCAGCAGCTTCCCTGGGGGCGGTGAAAAACTGTTTTTT. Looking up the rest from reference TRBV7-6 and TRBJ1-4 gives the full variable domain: GAGVSQSPRYKVTKRGQDVALRCDPISGHVSLYWYRQALGQGPEFLTYFNYEAQQDKSGLPNDRFSAERPEGSISTLTIQRTEQRDSAMYRCASSFPGGGEKLFFGSGTQLSVL.

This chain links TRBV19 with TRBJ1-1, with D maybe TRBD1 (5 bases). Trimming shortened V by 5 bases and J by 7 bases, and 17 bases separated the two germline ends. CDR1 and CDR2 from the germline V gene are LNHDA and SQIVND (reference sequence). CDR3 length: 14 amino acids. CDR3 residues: CASSLQGSNSEAFF. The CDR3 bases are TGTGCCAGTAGTCTCCAGGGAAGTAATAGTGAAGCTTTCTTT.

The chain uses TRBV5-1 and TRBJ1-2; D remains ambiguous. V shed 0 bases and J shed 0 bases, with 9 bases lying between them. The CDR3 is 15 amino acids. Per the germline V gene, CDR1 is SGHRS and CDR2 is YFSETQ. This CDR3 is CASSLGIQTNYGYTF. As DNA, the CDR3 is TGCGCCAGCAGCTTGGGGATACAGACTAACTATGGCTACACCTTC. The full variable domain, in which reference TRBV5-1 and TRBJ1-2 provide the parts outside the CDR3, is KAGVTQTPRYLIKTRGQQVTLSCSPISGHRSVSWYQQTPGQGLQFLFEYFSETQRNKGNFPGRFSGRQFSNSRSEMNVSTLELGDSALYLCASSLGIQTNYGYTFGSGTRLTVV.

CDR3 DNA: TGTGCCAGCAGTCCAGGGCCATCTGGAAACACCATATATTTT. Its protein product is CASSPGPSGNTIYF. This chain uses TRBV7-2 with TRBJ1-3, with D maybe TRBD1 (5 bases). This CDR3 region has 14 residues. The V and J ends lost 6 bases and 1 base respectively, with 10 bases between them. Germline CDR1 SGHTA, CDR2 FQGNSA.

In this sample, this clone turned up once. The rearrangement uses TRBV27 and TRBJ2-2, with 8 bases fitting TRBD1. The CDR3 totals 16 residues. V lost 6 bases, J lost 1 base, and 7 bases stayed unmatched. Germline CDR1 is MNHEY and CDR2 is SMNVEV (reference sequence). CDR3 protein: CASRPGGTGNTGELFF. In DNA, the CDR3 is TGTGCCAGCAGACCAGGCGGGACAGGGAACACCGGGGAGCTGTTTTTT.

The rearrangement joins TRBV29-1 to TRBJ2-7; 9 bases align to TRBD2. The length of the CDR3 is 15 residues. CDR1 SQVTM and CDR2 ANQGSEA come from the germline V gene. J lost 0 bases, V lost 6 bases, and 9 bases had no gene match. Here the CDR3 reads CSVFDSGGDSYEQYF. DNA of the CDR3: TGCAGCGTCTTTGATAGCGGGGGTGACTCCTACGAGCAGTACTTC.

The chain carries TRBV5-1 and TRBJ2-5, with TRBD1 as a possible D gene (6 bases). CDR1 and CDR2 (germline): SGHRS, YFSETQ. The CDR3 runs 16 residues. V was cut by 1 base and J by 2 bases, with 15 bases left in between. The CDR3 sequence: CASSLNPQGQQETQYF. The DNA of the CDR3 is TGCGCCAGCAGCTTGAATCCCCAGGGACAACAAGAGACCCAGTACTTC.

The DNA for the CDR3 is TGTGCCACCACCGTCGAGAGTCATAGCAATCAGCCCCAGCATTTT. Residues: CATTVESHSNQPQHF. This chain uses TRBV6-1 with TRBJ1-5; no definite D call. Deletions cut 10 bases from V and 0 bases from J, with 16 bases between. Germline CDR1 reads MNHNS; CDR2 reads SASEGT. This CDR3 is 15 amino acids long.